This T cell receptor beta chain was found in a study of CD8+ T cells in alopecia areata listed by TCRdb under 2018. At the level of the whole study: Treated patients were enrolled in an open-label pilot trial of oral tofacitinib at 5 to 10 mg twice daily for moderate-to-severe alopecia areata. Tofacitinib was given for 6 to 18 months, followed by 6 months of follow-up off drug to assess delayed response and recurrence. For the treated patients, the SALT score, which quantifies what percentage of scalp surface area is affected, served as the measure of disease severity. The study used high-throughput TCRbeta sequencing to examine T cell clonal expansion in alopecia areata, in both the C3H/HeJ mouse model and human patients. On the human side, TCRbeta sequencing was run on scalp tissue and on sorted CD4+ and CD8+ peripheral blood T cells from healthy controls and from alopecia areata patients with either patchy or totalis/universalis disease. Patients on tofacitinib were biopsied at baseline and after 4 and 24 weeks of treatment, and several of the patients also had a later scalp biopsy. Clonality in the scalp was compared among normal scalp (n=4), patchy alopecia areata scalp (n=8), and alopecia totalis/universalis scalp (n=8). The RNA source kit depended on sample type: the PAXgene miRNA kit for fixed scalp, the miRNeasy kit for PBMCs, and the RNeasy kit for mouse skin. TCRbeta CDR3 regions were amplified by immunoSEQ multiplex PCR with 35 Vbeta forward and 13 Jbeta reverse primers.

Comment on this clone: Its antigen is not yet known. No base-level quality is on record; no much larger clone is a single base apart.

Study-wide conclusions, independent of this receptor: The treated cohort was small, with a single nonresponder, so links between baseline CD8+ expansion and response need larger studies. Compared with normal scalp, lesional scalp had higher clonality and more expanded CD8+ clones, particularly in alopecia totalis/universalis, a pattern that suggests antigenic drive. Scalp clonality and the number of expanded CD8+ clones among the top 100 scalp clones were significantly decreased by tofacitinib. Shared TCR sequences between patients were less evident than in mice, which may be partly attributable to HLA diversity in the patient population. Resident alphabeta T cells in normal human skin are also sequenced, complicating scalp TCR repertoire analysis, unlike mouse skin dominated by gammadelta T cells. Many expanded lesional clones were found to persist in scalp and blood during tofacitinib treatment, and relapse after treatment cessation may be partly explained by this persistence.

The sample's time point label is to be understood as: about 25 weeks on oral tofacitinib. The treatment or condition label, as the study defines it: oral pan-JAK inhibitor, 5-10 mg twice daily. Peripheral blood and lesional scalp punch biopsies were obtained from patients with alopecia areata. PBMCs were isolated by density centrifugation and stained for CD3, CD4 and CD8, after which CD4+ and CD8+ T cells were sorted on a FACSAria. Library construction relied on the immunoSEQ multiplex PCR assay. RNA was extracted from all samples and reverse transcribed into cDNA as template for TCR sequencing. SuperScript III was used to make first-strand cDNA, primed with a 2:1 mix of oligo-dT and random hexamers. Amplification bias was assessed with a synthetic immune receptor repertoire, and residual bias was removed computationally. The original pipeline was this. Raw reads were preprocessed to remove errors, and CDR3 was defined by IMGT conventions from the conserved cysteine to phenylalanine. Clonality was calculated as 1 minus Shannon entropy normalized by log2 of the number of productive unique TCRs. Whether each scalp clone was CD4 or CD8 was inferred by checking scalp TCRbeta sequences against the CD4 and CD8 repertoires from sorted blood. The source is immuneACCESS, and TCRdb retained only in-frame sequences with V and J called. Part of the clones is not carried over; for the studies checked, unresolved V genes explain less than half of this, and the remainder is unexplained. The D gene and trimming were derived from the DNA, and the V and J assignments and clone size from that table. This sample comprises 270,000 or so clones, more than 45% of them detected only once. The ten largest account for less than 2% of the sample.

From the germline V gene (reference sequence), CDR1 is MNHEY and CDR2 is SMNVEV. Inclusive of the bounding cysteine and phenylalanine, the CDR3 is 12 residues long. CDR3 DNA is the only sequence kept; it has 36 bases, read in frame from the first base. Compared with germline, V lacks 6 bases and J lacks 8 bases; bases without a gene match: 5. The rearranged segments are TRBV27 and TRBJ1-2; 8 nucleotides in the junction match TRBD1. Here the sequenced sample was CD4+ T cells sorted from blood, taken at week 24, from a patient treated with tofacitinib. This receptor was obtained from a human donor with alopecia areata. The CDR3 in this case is CASRDRGGGYTF. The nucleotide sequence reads TGTGCCAGCAGAGACAGGGGTGGAGGCTACACCTTC.